This record looks at one T cell receptor (beta chain) sequence and its context. TCRdb's copy holds only in-frame clones and misses some; the assay was immunoSEQ multiplex PCR. The sample yields 150,000 to 200,000 clones, around 80% seen once. The sample is drawn from a study of blood T cell repertoires in COVID-19. Study context: The origin of the acute and convalescent COVID-19 samples was the United States, Italy and Spain.

CDR3 size: 16 residues. The chain carries TRBV7-5 and TRBJ1-2; no check of the table's D call, TRBD1, against the DNA was made. TRBV7-5 is given as a pseudogene. Sequenced material: peripheral blood. The sequence derives from a man in his fifties who had recovered from COVID-19. CDR3 DNA: TGTGTCAGAAGCTCCAAACCGCAGGGGGTCTACTATGGCTACACCTTC. Translation: CVRSSKPQGVYYGYTF.